A selection of T cell receptor beta chains follows, all from one sample in a study of CD8+CD57+ T cells in acquired aplastic anemia. Each CDR3 protein gets one entry after TCRdb re-called the reads with MiXCR. Of 50,000 to 70,000 distinct CDR3 sequences in the sample, 55% were seen once. What was sequenced was sorted CD4+, CD8+, or CD8+CD57+ T cells (not recorded which) from PBMCs. All receptors come from a human donor in good health, serving as a control. The CDR3 runs from the conserved cysteine through the conserved F or W. Fields, in order: clone size, D gene, V gene, J gene, CDR3 protein, CDR3 DNA. A D gene is named only where the DNA matches it firmly. Clone size is given for some rows only: seen once, a few or many times, or a class if the clone is expanded.

many,TRBD1,TRBV19,TRBJ2-1,CASSGGGTGYNEQFF,TGTGCCAGTAGTGGGGGGGGGACAGGGTACAATGAGCAGTTCTTC
.,.,TRBV20-1,TRBJ1-2,CSAGGTPNYGYTF,TGCAGTGCCGGGGGGACACCTAACTATGGCTACACCTTC
.,.,TRBV2,TRBJ2-7,CASGLVTYEQYF,TGTGCCAGCGGCCTAGTAACGTACGAGCAGTACTTC
.,.,TRBV20-1,TRBJ2-7,CSANRLYEQYF,TGCAGTGCAAACCGCCTCTACGAGCAGTACTTC
.,.,TRBV14,TRBJ1-2,CASSQGRTYYGYTF,TGTGCCAGCAGCCAAGGTCGGACATACTATGGCTACACCTTC
many,TRBD1,TRBV27,TRBJ1-6,CASSLSQGANSPLHF,TGTGCCAGCAGTTTAAGCCAGGGGGCCAATTCACCCCTCCACTTT
.,.,TRBV19,TRBJ1-6,CASSRTGTYSPLHF,TGTGCCAGTAGCCGGACGGGAACTTATTCACCCCTCCACTTT
.,.,TRBV20-1,TRBJ1-6,CSASDRRSSYNSPLHF,TGCAGTGCCTCGGACAGAAGGAGCTCCTATAATTCACCCCTCCACTTT
.,.,TRBV2,TRBJ1-1,CASRGQSGGAFF,TGTGCCAGCAGAGGACAGTCGGGGGGGGCTTTCTTT
many,.,TRBV5-1,TRBJ1-1,CASSLGAGVAAEAFF,TGCGCCAGCAGCTTGGGGGCGGGGGTCGCCGCTGAAGCTTTCTTT
many,TRBD2,TRBV20-1,TRBJ2-1,CSATLLAGTSLHNEQFF,TGCAGTGCCACTCTCCTGGCGGGGACTAGTCTCCACAATGAGCAGTTCTTC
few,.,TRBV12-3/TRBV12-4,TRBJ1-1,CASSMIQGSNTEAFF,TGTGCCAGCAGTATGATCCAGGGTTCGAACACTGAAGCTTTCTTT
.,.,TRBV7-9,TRBJ1-1,CASTSSGGTLNTEAFF,TGTGCCAGCACCAGCAGCGGGGGGACGCTGAACACTGAAGCTTTCTTT
.,TRBD1,TRBV5-6,TRBJ1-2,CASSFGDSRIYTF,TGTGCCAGCAGCTTCGGGGACAGCCGAATCTACACCTTC
medium-sized,TRBD2,TRBV24-1,TRBJ2-3,CATSTSGSGRDTQYF,TGTGCCACCAGTACTAGCGGGAGCGGTAGAGATACGCAGTATTTT
.,.,TRBV30,TRBJ2-1,CAWKTSHNEQFF,TGTGCCTGGAAAACCAGTCACAATGAGCAGTTCTTC
.,.,TRBV7-9,TRBJ2-7,CASSLWGREASDF,TGTGCCAGCAGCTTATGGGGACGAGAGGCGTCAGACTTC
.,.,TRBV5-1,TRBJ2-5,CASSLAGVETQYF,TGCGCCAGCAGCTTGGCGGGAGTAGAGACCCAGTACTTC
.,.,TRBV29-1,TRBJ1-1,CSVRPGPMNTEAFF,TGCAGCGTTCGGCCGGGGCCCATGAACACTGAAGCTTTCTTT
.,.,TRBV11-2,TRBJ1-2,CASSLESPRLYGYTF,TGTGCCAGCAGCTTAGAATCCCCGAGACTCTATGGCTACACCTTC
once,.,TRBV29-1,TRBJ1-4,CSVEEDGNEKLFF,TGCAGCGTTGAGGAAGACGGGAATGAAAAACTGTTTTTT
.,TRBD2,TRBV20-1,TRBJ2-5,CSASFSGGGGETQYF,TGCAGTGCTAGCTTCAGCGGGGGAGGCGGGGAGACCCAGTACTTC
few,.,TRBV7-3,TRBJ2-2,CASSKTGELFF,TGTGCCAGCAGCAAGACCGGGGAGCTGTTTTTT
.,TRBD2,TRBV6-1,TRBJ2-1,CASSRRPLAGYNEQFF,TGTGCCAGCAGCCGCCGCCCGCTAGCGGGGTACAATGAGCAGTTCTTC
.,.,TRBV10-3,TRBJ1-2,CAISELDNYGYTF,TGTGCCATCAGTGAACTGGACAACTATGGCTACACCTTC
few,TRBD1,TRBV20-1,TRBJ2-7,CSATRLDRSSIDEQYF,TGCAGTGCTACGAGACTGGACAGGTCGTCTATCGACGAGCAGTACTTC
many,.,TRBV20-1,TRBJ1-5,CSARDQGRGSNQPQHF,TGCAGTGCTAGAGATCAGGGAAGGGGTAGCAATCAGCCCCAGCATTTT
.,TRBD2,TRBV29-1,TRBJ2-5,CSVGGGQETQYF,TGCAGCGTTGGGGGGGGCCAAGAGACCCAGTACTTC
.,.,TRBV10-2,TRBJ1-5,CASSATGQETQHF,TGCGCCAGCAGTGCCACAGGACAAGAGACCCAGCATTTT
.,.,TRBV11-2,TRBJ2-1,CASSWSSANPNEQFF,TGTGCCAGCAGCTGGTCCTCGGCGAACCCCAATGAGCAGTTCTTC
many,.,TRBV12-3/TRBV12-4,TRBJ1-6,CASSLRGGGSPLHF,TGTGCCAGCAGTTTGAGGGGGGGCGGTTCACCCCTCCACTTT
.,TRBD2,TRBV29-1,TRBJ2-7,CSVGGTSGRYSYEQYF,TGCAGCGTTGGTGGAACTAGCGGGAGGTACTCCTACGAGCAGTACTTC
.,.,TRBV24-1,TRBJ1-5,CATRLAGGETQHF,TGTGCCACCAGACTAGCGGGAGGGGAGACCCAGCATTTT
.,TRBD2,TRBV12-3/TRBV12-4,TRBJ2-1,CASSLEGLAVNEQFF,TGTGCCAGCAGTTTAGAGGGACTAGCGGTGAATGAGCAGTTCTTC
.,.,TRBV2,TRBJ1-1,CASSASGTLPEAFF,TGTGCCAGCAGTGCCTCCGGGACGCTCCCCGAAGCTTTCTTT
many,TRBD2,TRBV20-1,TRBJ2-7,CTVLRGAYEQYF,TGCACCGTGCTCCGGGGGGCCTACGAGCAGTACTTC
once,.,TRBV19,TRBJ2-7,CASSIPGTASYEQYF,TGTGCCAGTAGTATTCCAGGGACGGCCTCCTACGAGCAGTACTTC
many,.,TRBV24-1,TRBJ2-1,CATSDPIGSTYNEQFF,TGTGCCACCAGTGACCCGATAGGGTCCACCTACAATGAGCAGTTCTTC
few,.,TRBV29-1,TRBJ1-1,CSVETGFSEAFF,TGCAGCGTTGAAACAGGGTTCTCTGAAGCTTTCTTT
many,.,TRBV6-4,TRBJ2-3,CASSDRGVSTDTQYF,TGTGCCAGCAGTGACCGAGGAGTCAGCACAGATACGCAGTATTTT
.,.,TRBV7-3,TRBJ2-5,CASSPGGTKTQYF,TGTGCCAGCAGCCCCGGCGGGACGAAGACCCAGTACTTC
.,TRBD2,TRBV19,TRBJ2-1,CASSSRTSGTYNEQFF,TGTGCCAGTAGTTCCCGGACTAGCGGGACCTACAATGAGCAGTTCTTC
.,TRBD2,TRBV2,TRBJ2-5,CAGESGGSRQETQYF,TGTGCCGGAGAGAGCGGGGGCTCACGACAAGAGACCCAGTACTTC
.,TRBD1,TRBV10-3,TRBJ1-6,CAISGTGGSPLHF,TGTGCCATCAGTGGCACAGGGGGTTCACCCCTCCACTTT
many,.,TRBV4-1,TRBJ2-7,CASSQPRDTGEQYF,TGCGCCAGCAGCCAGCCCCGGGACACTGGCGAGCAGTACTTC
many,.,TRBV5-4,TRBJ2-3,CASSGLGDTQYF,TGTGCCAGCAGTGGGTTGGGAGATACGCAGTATTTT
.,TRBD1,TRBV19,TRBJ1-2,CASKRAGGTGYGYTF,TGTGCCAGTAAGAGGGCAGGGGGGACCGGCTATGGCTACACCTTC
many,TRBD1,TRBV6-5,TRBJ2-7,CASSQQGIYEQYF,TGTGCCAGCAGCCAACAGGGGATCTACGAGCAGTACTTC